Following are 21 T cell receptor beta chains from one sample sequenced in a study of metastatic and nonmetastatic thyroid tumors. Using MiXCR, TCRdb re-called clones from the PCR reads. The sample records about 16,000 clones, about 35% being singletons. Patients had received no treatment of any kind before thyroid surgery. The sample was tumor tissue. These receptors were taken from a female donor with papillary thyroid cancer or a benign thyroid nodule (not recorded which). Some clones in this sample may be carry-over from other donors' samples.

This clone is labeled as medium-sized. In DNA form, the CDR3 reads TGTGCCAGCACTCGGGCTGGGACTAGCGAAGAGACCCAGTACTTC. Translation gives CASTRAGTSEETQYF. The genes are TRBV6-1 and TRBJ2-5, with 10 bases matching TRBD2. Germline V gene sequence: CDR1 MNHNS, CDR2 SASEGT. This CDR3 contains 15 residues. Trimming cost V 7 bases and J 3 bases; bases outside gene matches: 8.

As DNA, the CDR3 is TGTGCCAGCACTCAAACAGCACGTTCCGGAGATGGCTACACCTTC. Amino acid sequence: CASTQTARSGDGYTF. The rearrangement links TRBV9 to TRBJ1-2; no definite D call. V shed 6 bases and J shed 6 bases, with 21 bases lying between them. Germline loops: CDR1 SGDLS, CDR2 YYNGEE. This CDR3 spans 15 amino acids.

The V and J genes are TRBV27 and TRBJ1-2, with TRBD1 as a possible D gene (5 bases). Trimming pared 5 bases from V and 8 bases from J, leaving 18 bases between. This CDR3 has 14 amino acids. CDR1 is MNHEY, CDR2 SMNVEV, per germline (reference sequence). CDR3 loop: CASSPVGGSRGYTF. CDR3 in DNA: TGTGCCAGCAGTCCGGTCGGGGGGTCTCGGGGCTACACCTTC.

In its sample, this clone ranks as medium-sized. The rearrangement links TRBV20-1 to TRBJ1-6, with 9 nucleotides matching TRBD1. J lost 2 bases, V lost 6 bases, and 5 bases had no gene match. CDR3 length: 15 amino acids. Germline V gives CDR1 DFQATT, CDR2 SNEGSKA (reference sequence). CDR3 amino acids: CSAWTGAAYNSPLHF. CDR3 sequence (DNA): TGCAGTGCGTGGACAGGGGCGGCCTATAATTCACCCCTCCACTTT.

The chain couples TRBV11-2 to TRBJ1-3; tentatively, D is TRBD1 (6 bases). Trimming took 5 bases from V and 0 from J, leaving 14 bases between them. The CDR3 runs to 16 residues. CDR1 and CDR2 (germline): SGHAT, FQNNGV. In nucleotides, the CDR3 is TGTGCCAGCAGCGCCCGGACAGTTGTCTCTGGAAACACCATATATTTT. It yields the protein CASSARTVVSGNTIYF.

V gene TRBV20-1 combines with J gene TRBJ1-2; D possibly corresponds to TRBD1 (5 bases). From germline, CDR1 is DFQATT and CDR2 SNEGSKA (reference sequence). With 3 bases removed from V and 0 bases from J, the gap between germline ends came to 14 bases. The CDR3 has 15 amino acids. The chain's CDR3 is CSARRDGSSNYGYTF. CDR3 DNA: TGCAGTGCTAGGAGGGACGGAAGTTCTAACTATGGCTACACCTTC.

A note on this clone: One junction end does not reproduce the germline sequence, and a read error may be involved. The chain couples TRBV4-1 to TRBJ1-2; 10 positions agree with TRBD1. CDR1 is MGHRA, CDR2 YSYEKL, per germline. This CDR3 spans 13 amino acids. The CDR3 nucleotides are TGCGCCAGCAGCCGAGACCGGGACAGGGGTGCCGACTTC. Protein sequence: CASSRDRDRGADF.

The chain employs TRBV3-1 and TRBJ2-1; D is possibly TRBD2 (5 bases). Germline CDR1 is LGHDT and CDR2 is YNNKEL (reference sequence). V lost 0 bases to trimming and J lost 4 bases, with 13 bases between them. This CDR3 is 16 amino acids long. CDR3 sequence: CASSQDPQEVYNEQFF. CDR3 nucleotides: TGTGCCAGCAGCCAAGACCCCCAGGAGGTTTACAATGAGCAGTTCTTC.

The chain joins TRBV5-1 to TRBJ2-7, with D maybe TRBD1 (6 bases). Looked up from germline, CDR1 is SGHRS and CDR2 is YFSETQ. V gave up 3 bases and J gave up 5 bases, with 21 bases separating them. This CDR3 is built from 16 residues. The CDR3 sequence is CASSSFQGPGVDEQYF. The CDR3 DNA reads TGCGCCAGCAGCTCCTTCCAGGGGCCCGGCGTCGACGAGCAGTACTTC.

The CDR3 reads CASSFKISGTGQFF. The CDR3 DNA reads as TGTGCCAGCAGCTTTAAAATTAGCGGGACGGGGCAGTTCTTC. The J gene is TRBJ2-1, the V gene TRBV7-2; 8 bases are a match to TRBD2. The germline V gene has CDR1 SGHTA and CDR2 FQGNSA. The CDR3 extends over 14 amino acids. With 3 bases clipped from V and 12 bases from J, the junction kept 10 bases outside the gene matches.

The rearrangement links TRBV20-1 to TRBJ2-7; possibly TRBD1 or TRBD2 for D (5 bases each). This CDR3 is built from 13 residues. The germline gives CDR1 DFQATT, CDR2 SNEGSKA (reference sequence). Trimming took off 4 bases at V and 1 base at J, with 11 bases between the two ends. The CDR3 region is CSATRDASYEQYF. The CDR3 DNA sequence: TGCAGTGCTACACGGGACGCATCCTACGAGCAGTACTTC.

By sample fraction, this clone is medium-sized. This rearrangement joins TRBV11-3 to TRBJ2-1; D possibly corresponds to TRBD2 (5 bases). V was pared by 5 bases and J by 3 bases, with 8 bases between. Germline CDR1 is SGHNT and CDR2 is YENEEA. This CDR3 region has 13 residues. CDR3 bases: TGTGCCAGCAGCCTCCGGGACTACAATGAGCAGTTCTTC. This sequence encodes CASSLRDYNEQFF. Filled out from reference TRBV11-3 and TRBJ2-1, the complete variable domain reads EAGVVQSPRYKIIEKKQPVAFWCNPISGHNTLYWYLQNLGQGPELLIRYENEEAVDDSQLPKDRFSAERLKGVDSTLKIQPAELGDSAVYLCASSLRDYNEQFFGPGTRLTVL.

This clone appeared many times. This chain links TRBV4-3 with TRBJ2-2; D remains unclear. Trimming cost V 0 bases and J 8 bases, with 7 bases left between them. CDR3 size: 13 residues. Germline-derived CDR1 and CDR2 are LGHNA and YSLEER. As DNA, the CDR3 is TGCGCCAGCAGCCAAGATCGGATAGGGGAGCTGTTTTTT. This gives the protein CASSQDRIGELFF.

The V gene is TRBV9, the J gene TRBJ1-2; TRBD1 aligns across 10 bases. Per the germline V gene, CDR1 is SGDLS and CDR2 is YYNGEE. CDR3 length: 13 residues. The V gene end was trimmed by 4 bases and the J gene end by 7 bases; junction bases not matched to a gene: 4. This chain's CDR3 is CASSSTGGSGYTF. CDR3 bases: TGTGCCAGCAGCTCGACAGGGGGCTCTGGCTACACCTTC.

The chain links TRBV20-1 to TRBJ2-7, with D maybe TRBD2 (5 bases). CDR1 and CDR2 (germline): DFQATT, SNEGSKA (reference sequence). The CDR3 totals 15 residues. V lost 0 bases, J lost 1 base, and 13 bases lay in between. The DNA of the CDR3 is TGCAGTGCTAGAGATGGGAGCCAACCGTCCTACGAGCAGTACTTC. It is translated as CSARDGSQPSYEQYF.

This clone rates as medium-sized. CDR3 nucleotides: TGTGCCAGCAGCTCCGGACAGGGTCCCTACAATGAGCAGTTCTTC. As protein: CASSSGQGPYNEQFF. This sequence joins TRBV9 and TRBJ2-1, with TRBD1 identical over 8 bases. V lost 4 bases and J lost 2; bases outside the gene matches: 5. The CDR3 totals 15 residues. Germline CDR1 SGDLS, CDR2 YYNGEE.

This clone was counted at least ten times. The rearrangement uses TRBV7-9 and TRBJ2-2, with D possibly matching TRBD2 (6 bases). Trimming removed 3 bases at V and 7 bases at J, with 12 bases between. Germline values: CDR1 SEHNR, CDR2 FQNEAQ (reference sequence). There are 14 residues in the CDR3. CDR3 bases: TGTGCCAGCAGCTTTCAGGGAGGAGTCGGGGAGCTGTTTTTT. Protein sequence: CASSFQGGVGELFF.

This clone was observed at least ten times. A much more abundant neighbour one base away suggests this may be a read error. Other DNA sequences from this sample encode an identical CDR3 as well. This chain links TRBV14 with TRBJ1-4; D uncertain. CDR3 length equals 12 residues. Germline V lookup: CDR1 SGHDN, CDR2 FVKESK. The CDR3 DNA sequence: TGCGCCAGCAGCCAAATCACTGAAAAACTGTTTTTT. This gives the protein CASSQITEKLFF. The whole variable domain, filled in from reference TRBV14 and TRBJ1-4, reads EAGVTQFPSHSVIEKGQTVTLRCDPISGHDNLYWYRRVMGKEIKFLLHFVKESKQDESGMPNNRFLAERTGGTYSTLKVQPAELEDSGVYFCASSQITEKLFFGSGTQLSVL.

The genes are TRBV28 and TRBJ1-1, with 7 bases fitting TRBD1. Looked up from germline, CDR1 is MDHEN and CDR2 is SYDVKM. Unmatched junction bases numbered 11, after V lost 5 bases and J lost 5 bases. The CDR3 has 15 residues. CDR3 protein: CASSHRDSLRTEAFF. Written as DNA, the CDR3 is TGTGCCAGCAGTCACCGGGACAGCCTGAGGACTGAAGCTTTCTTT.

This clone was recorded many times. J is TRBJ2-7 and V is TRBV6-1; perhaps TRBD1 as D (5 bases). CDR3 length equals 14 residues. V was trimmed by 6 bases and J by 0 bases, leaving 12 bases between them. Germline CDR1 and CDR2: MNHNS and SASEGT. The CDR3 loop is CASRIKDTSYEQYF. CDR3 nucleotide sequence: TGTGCCAGCAGAATAAAGGACACCTCCTACGAGCAGTACTTC.

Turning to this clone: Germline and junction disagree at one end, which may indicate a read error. In DNA, the CDR3 is TGTGCCTGCAGTTTTCTCCCTGTAGCCCGGGACAAATGGGATGGCTACACCTTC. As protein: CACSFLPVARDKWDGYTF. The chain is built from TRBV28 and TRBJ1-2; the D gene is possibly TRBD1 (6 bases). Per germline, CDR1 MDHEN and CDR2 SYDVKM. The CDR3 loop spans 18 amino acids.